The 5 T cell receptor beta chains below come from one sample, sequenced in a study of blood T cell repertoires in COVID-19. Assay: immunoSEQ multiplex PCR; the TCRdb copy retains only in-frame clones and omits some. The table has 150,000 to 200,000 clones, about 87% seen once; the top ten hold 1.5% to 2%. Sequenced material: peripheral blood. These receptors all come from a woman aged 50 to 60 with acute or convalescent COVID-19.

The chain carries TRBV7-9 and TRBJ2-7; the match to TRBD1 covers 9 bases. The J segment lost 5 bases and the V segment lost 1 base, leaving 6 bases of the junction unmatched. Germline V gene sequence: CDR1 SEHNR, CDR2 FQNEAQ (reference sequence). CDR3 length: 15 residues. CDR3 region: CASSLGGTGSDEQYF. The CDR3, as DNA: TGTGCCAGCAGCTTAGGTGGGACAGGGTCGGACGAGCAGTACTTC.

This clone was detected once. The chain joins TRBV27 to TRBJ1-1, with TRBD1 as a possible D gene (5 bases). Germline CDR1 and CDR2: MNHEY and SMNVEV (reference sequence). Trimming shortened V by 4 bases and J by 3 bases, and 9 bases separated the two germline ends. This CDR3 comprises 13 residues. The CDR3 is CASSWGGHTEAFF. CDR3 in DNA: TGTGCCAGCAGTTGGGGGGGACACACTGAAGCTTTCTTT.

V and J are TRBV5-4 and TRBJ2-3, with TRBD2 as a possible D gene (6 bases). The CDR3 totals 15 residues. V lost 4 bases to trimming and J lost 2 bases, with 14 bases between them. Germline CDR1 SGHNT, CDR2 YYREEE (reference sequence). The CDR3 sequence: CASSPGDPTTDTQYF. The DNA for the CDR3 is TGTGCCAGCAGCCCGGGGGACCCGACCACAGATACGCAGTATTTT.

V and J are TRBV25-1 and TRBJ1-5; weak D call: TRBD1 (6 bases). The CDR3 is 14 residues long. Trimming took off 6 bases at V and 6 bases at J, with 15 bases between the two ends. Germline V gene data show CDR1 as MGHDK and CDR2 as SYGVNS. The CDR3 region has the DNA TGTGCCAGCAGCCACCACAGGGAAGGTCAGCCCCAGCATTTT. This gives the protein CASSHHREGQPQHF.

In its sample, this clone was seen a few times. The rearrangement uses TRBV30 and TRBJ2-1, with D possibly being TRBD2 (5 bases). The germline V gene has CDR1 GTSNPN and CDR2 SVGIG (reference sequence). CDR3 length equals 14 residues. V shed 4 bases and J shed 10 bases, with 20 bases lying between them. CDR3 nucleotide sequence: TGTGCCTGGAAGGGAGATACCCTCAGCGCCGAGCAGTTCTTC. The encoded protein is CAWKGDTLSAEQFF.